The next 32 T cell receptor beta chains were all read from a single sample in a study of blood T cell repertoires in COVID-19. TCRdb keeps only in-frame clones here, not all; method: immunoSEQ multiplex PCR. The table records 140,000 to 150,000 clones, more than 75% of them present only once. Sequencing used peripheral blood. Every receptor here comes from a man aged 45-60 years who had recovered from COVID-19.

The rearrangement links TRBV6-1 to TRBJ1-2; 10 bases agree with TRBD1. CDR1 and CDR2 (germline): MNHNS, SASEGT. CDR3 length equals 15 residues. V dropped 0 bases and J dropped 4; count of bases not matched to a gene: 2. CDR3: CASSEATGGGYGYTF. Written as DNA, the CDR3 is TGTGCCAGCAGTGAAGCGACAGGGGGCGGCTATGGCTACACCTTC.

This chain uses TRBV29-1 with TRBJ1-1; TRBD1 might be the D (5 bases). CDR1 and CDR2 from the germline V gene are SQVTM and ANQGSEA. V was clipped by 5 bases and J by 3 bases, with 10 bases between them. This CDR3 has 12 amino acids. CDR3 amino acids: CSVNGGDTEAFF. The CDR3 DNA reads TGCAGCGTTAACGGGGGAGACACTGAAGCTTTCTTT.

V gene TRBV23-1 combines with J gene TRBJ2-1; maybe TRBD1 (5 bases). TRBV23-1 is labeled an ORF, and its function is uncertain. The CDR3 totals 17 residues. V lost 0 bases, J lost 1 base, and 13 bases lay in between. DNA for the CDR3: TGCGCCAGCAGTCAATCGTCAGTAAGGGGTTCCTACAATGAGCAGTTCTTC. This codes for CASSQSSVRGSYNEQFF.

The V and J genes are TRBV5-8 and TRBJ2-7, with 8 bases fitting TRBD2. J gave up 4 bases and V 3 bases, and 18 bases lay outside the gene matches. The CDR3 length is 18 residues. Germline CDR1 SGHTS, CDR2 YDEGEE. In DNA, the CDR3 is TGTGCCAGCAGCTCGTTGACGCCAGCGGGGGCCCAATCTTACGAGCAGTACTTC. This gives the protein CASSSLTPAGAQSYEQYF.

CDR3 protein: CASSMLGRGQTQYF. The CDR3 DNA reads as TGTGCCAGTAGTATGCTAGGCAGGGGACAGACCCAGTACTTC. The chain carries TRBV19 and TRBJ2-5, with TRBD1 as a possible D gene (6 bases). Germline V gives CDR1 LNHDA, CDR2 SQIVND (reference sequence). The CDR3 totals 14 residues. V was shortened by 3 bases and J by 6 bases, with 14 bases between the two germline ends.

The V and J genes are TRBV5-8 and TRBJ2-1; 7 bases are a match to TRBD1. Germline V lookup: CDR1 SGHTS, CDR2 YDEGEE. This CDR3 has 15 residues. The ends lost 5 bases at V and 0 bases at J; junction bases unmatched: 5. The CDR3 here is CASRLQGSSYNEQFF. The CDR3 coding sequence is TGTGCCAGCAGGTTACAGGGGAGCTCCTACAATGAGCAGTTCTTC. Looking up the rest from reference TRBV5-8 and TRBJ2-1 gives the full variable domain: EAGVTQSPTHLIKTRGQQATLRCSPISGHTSVYWYQQALGLGLQFLLWYDEGEERNRGNFPPRFSGRQFPNYSSELNVNALELEDSALYLCASRLQGSSYNEQFFGPGTRLTVL.

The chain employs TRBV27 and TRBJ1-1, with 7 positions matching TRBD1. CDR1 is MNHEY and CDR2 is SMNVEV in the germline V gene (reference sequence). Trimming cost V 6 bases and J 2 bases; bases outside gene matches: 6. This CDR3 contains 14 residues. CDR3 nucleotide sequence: TGTGCCAGCAGCCGACAGGGAGGAAACACTGAAGCTTTCTTT. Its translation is CASSRQGGNTEAFF.

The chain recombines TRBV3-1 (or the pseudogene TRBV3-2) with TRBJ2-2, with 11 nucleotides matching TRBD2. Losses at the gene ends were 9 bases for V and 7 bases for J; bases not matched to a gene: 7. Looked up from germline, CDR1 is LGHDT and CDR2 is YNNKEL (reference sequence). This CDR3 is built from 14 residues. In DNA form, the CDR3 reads TGTGCCAGTCTTCTAGCGGGGGGTCACGGGGAGCTGTTTTTT. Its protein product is CASLLAGGHGELFF.

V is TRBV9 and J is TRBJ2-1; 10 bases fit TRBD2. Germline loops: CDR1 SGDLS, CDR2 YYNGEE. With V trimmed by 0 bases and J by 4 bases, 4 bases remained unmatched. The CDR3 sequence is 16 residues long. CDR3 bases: TGTGCCAGCAGCGTAGTGAGTAGCGGGGGGTACAATGAGCAGTTCTTC. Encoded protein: CASSVVSSGGYNEQFF.

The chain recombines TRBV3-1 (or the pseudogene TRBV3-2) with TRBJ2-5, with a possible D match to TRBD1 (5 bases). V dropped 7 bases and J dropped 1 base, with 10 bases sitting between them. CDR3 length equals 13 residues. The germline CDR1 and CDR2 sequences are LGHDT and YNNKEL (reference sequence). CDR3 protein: CASTETVQETQYF. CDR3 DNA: TGTGCCAGCACCGAGACAGTCCAAGAGACCCAGTACTTC.

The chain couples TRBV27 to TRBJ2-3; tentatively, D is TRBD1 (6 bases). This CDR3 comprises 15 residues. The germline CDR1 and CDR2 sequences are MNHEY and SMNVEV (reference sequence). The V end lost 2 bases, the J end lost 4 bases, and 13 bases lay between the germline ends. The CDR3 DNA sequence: TGTGCCAGCAGTTTAACAGGGATGGGGTCAGATACGCAGTATTTT. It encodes CASSLTGMGSDTQYF.

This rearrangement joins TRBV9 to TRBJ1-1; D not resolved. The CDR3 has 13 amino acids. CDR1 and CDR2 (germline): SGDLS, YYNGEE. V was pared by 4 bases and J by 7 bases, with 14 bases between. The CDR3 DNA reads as TGTGCCAGCAGCCCCAGACCGGGATTTGAAGCTTTCTTT. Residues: CASSPRPGFEAFF.

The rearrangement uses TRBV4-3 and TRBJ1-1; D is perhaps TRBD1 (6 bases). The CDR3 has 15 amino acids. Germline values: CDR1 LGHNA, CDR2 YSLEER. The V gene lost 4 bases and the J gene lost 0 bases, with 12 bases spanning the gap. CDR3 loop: CASSLGQLMNTEAFF. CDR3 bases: TGCGCCAGCAGCCTAGGACAGCTCATGAACACTGAAGCTTTCTTT.

CDR3 residues: CAIQIGQDSGNTIYF. Written as DNA, the CDR3 is TGTGCCATCCAGATCGGACAGGACTCTGGAAACACCATATATTTT. The chain recombines TRBV10-3 with TRBJ1-3; TRBD1 matches 7 bases. The CDR3 has 15 residues. Germline values: CDR1 ENHRY, CDR2 SYGVKD. The ends lost 8 bases at V and 0 bases at J; junction bases unmatched: 7.

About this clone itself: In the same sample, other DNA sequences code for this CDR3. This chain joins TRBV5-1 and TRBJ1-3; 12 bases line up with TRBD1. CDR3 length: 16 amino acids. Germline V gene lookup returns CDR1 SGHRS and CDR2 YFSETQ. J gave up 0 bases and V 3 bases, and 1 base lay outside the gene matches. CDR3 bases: TGCGCCAGCAGCTGGGGACAGGGGGCCTCTGGAAACACCATATATTTT. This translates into CASSWGQGASGNTIYF.

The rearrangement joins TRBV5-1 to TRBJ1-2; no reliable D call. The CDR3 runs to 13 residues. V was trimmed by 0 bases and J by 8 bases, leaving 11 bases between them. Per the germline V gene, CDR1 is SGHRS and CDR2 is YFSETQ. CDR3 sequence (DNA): TGCGCCAGCAGCTTGGTGGTCGGGGTCGGCTACACCTTC. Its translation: CASSLVVGVGYTF.

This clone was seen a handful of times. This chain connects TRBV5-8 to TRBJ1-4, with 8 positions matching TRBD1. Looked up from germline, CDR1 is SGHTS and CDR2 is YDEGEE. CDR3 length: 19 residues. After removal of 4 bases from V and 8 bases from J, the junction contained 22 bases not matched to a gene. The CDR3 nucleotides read TGTGCCAGCAGCCTCCTTCGGACAGGGAGTGGATTTGCGCCGGAAAAACTGTTTTTT. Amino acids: CASSLLRTGSGFAPEKLFF. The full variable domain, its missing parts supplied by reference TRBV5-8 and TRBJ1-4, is EAGVTQSPTHLIKTRGQQATLRCSPISGHTSVYWYQQALGLGLQFLLWYDEGEERNRGNFPPRFSGRQFPNYSSELNVNALELEDSALYLCASSLLRTGSGFAPEKLFFGSGTQLSVL.

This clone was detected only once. The DNA for the CDR3 is TGTGCCAGCAGCTCCGGACAGGGGGGCCAGGCGGCTGAAGCTTTCTTT. This sequence encodes CASSSGQGGQAAEAFF. This rearrangement joins TRBV7-3 to TRBJ1-1; 10 nucleotides line up with TRBD1. The V and J ends lost 4 bases and 6 bases, in that order; junction bases with no gene match: 11. Germline assignment: CDR1 SGHTA and CDR2 FQGTGA. The CDR3 spans 16 residues.

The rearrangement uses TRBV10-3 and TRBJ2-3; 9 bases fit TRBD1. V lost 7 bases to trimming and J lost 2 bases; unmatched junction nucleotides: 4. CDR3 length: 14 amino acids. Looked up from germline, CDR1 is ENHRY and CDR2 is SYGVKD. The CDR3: CAIKGQGATDTQYF. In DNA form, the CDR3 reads TGTGCCATCAAGGGACAGGGCGCCACAGATACGCAGTATTTT.

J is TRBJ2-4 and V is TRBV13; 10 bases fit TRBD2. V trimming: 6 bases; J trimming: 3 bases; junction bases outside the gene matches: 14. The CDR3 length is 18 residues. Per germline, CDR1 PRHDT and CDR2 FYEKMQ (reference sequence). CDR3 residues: CASSRRPAGGIDKNIQYF. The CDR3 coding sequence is TGTGCCAGCAGTCGACGTCCAGCGGGGGGGATTGACAAAAACATTCAGTACTTC.

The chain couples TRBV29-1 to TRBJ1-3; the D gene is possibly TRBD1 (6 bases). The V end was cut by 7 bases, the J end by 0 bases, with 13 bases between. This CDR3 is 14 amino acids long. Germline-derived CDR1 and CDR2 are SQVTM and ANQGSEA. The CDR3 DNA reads TGCAGCGCAACAGGGTTAATCTCTGGAAACACCATATATTTT. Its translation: CSATGLISGNTIYF.

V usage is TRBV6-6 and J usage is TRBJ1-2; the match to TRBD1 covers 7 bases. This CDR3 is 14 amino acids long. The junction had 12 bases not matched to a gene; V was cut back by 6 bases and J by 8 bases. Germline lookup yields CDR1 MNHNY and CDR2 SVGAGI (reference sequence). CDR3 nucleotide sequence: TGTGCCAGCAGGACCGGACAGGACCTATGGGGCTACACCTTC. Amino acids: CASRTGQDLWGYTF.

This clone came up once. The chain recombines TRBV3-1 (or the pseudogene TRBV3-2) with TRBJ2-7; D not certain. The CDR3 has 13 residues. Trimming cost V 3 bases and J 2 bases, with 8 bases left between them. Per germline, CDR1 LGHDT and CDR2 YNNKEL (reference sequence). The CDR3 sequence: CASSQLGTYEQYF. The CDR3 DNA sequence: TGTGCCAGCAGCCAGTTGGGCACCTACGAGCAGTACTTC.

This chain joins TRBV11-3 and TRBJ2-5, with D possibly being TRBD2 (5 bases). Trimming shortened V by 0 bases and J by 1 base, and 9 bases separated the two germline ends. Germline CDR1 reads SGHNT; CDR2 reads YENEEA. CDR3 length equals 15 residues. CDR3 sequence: CASSLDMTTQETQYF. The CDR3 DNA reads TGTGCCAGCAGCTTAGATATGACTACCCAAGAGACCCAGTACTTC.

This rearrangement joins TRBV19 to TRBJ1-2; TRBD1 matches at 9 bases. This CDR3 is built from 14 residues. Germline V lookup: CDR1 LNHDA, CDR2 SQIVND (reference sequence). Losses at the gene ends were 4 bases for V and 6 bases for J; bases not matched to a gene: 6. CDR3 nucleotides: TGTGCCAGTAGTAAACGGGACAGGGCAAATGGCTACACCTTC. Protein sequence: CASSKRDRANGYTF.

This chain's CDR3 is CASSLGQVSTDTQYF. CDR3 in DNA: TGTGCCAGCAGCTTGGGGCAGGTTAGCACAGATACGCAGTATTTT. The genes are TRBV5-5 and TRBJ2-3, with D uncertain. V was clipped by 0 bases and J by 0 bases, with 8 bases between them. Germline CDR1 and CDR2: SGHKS and YYEKEE (reference sequence). The CDR3 runs 15 residues.

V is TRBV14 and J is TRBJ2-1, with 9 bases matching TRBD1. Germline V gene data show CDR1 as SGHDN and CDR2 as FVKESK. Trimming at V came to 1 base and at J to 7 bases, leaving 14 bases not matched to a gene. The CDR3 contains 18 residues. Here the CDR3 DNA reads TGTGCCAGCAGCCAAGGAAGAGGACGGACAGGGGAAGGGAATGAGCAGTTCTTC. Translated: CASSQGRGRTGEGNEQFF.

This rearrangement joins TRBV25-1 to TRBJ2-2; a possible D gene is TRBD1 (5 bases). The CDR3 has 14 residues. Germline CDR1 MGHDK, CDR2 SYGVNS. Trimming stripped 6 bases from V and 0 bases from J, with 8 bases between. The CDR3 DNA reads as TGTGCCAGCAGCAGGGAATCGAACACCGGGGAGCTGTTTTTT. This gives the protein CASSRESNTGELFF. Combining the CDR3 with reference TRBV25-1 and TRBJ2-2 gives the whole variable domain EADIYQTPRYLVIGTGKKITLECSQTMGHDKMYWYQQDPGMELHLIHYSYGVNSTEKGDLSSESTVSRIRTEHFPLTLESARPSHTSQYLCASSRESNTGELFFGEGSRLTVL.

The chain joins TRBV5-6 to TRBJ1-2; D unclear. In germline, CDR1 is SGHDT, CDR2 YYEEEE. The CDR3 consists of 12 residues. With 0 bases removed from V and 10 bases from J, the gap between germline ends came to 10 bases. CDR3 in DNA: TGTGCCAGCAGCTTGGCACAGTTGCCCTACACCTTC. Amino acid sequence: CASSLAQLPYTF.

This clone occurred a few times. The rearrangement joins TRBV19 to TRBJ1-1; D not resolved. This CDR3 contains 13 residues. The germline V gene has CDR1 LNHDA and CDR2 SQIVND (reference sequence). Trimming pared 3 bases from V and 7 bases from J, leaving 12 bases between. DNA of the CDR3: TGTGCCAGTAGTATGCTGGCCCAAGATGAAGCTTTCTTT. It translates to CASSMLAQDEAFF.

The CDR3 DNA reads TGTGCCAGCAGCTTAGGGGGGGAGACTAGCCGCAATGAGCAGTTCTTC. Translation: CASSLGGETSRNEQFF. The chain carries TRBV7-9 and TRBJ2-1; 7 bases match TRBD2. Germline V CDR1 and CDR2: SEHNR, FQNEAQ (reference sequence). The junction had 9 bases not matched to a gene; V was cut back by 1 base and J by 6 bases. This CDR3 has 16 residues.

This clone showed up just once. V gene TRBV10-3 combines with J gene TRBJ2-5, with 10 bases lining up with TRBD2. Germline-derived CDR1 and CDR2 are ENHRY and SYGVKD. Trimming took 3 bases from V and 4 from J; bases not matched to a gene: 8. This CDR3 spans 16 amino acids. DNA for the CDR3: TGTGCCATCAGTGATACTAGCGGGGTATCAGTAGAGACCCAGTACTTC. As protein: CAISDTSGVSVETQYF.